The rows below give T cell receptor beta chains drawn from one sample of a study of blood T cell repertoires in COVID-19. Clones were sequenced by immunoSEQ multiplex PCR, and TCRdb holds only the in-frame ones, with some missing. The sample lists roughly 260,000 clones, about 80% occurring once. Sequencing was performed on peripheral blood. The receptors were sampled from a woman of 80 years or more with active or convalescent COVID-19. The CDR3 runs from the conserved cysteine through the conserved F or W. D genes are given only for firm matches. The size entry is marked missing in some rows and otherwise reads once, few, many or a size class.

v_call	j_call	d_call	cdr3_length	clone_size	cdr3_aa	cdr3_nt
TRBV15	TRBJ2-3	.	14	.	CATSREAGADTQYF	TGTGCCACCAGCAGAGAAGCGGGCGCAGATACGCAGTATTTT
TRBV24-1	TRBJ2-1	TRBD2	16	.	CATGTSGRTSYNEQFF	TGTGCCACCGGGACTAGCGGGAGGACCTCCTACAATGAGCAGTTCTTC
TRBV10-2	TRBJ1-2	.	12	few	CASSADTPAYTF	TGCGCCAGCAGTGCAGATACCCCCGCCTACACCTTC
TRBV4-2	TRBJ1-6	.	18	.	CASSQLLPITGRASPLHF	TGTGCCAGCAGCCAGCTCCTACCTATTACGGGGAGAGCGTCACCCCTCCACTTT
TRBV5-1	TRBJ1-2	TRBD1	15	few	CASSLITTGVDGYTF	TGCGCCAGCAGCCTGATTACTACAGGGGTCGATGGCTACACCTTC
TRBV20-1	TRBJ1-1	.	11	.	CSRQENTEAFF	TGTTCGAGACAGGAGAACACTGAAGCTTTCTTT
TRBV29-1	TRBJ1-1	.	13	.	CSVGLRGSPEAFF	TGCAGCGTTGGGCTAAGGGGGAGTCCTGAAGCTTTCTTT
TRBV6-5	TRBJ1-6	TRBD1	15	once	CASRTGEVYNSPLHF	TGTGCCAGTCGGACAGGGGAGGTCTATAATTCACCCCTCCACTTT
TRBV19	TRBJ2-1	TRBD1	14	.	CASSRDRGYNEQFF	TGTGCCAGTAGTAGGGACAGGGGCTACAATGAGCAGTTCTTC
TRBV27	TRBJ1-5	TRBD1	14	.	CASHRQGRNQPQHF	TGTGCCAGCCATAGACAGGGTCGCAATCAGCCCCAGCATTTT
TRBV11-3	TRBJ1-1	.	17	.	CASSLGVVADLNTEAFF	TGTGCCAGCAGCTTAGGGGTTGTAGCAGATTTAAACACTGAAGCTTTCTTT
TRBV4-2	TRBJ2-1	TRBD2	17	.	CASSQDRLAGGLGEQFF	TGTGCCAGCAGCCAGGATCGACTAGCGGGAGGGTTAGGTGAGCAGTTCTTC
TRBV28	TRBJ2-3	TRBD2	16	.	CASSGGTSGPTDTQYF	TGTGCCAGCAGTGGGGGGACTAGCGGGCCAACAGATACGCAGTATTTT
TRBV28	TRBJ1-1	.	14	few	CASSFPQGSTEAFF	TGTGCCAGCAGTTTCCCTCAGGGGAGCACTGAAGCTTTCTTT
TRBV14	TRBJ2-7	TRBD1	14	once	CASSQWDRGYEQYF	TGTGCCAGCAGCCAATGGGACAGAGGGTACGAGCAGTACTTC
TRBV6-4	TRBJ1-5	TRBD1	15	.	CASRTTGEGDQPQHF	TGTGCCAGCAGGACAACAGGGGAAGGGGATCAGCCCCAGCATTTT
TRBV6-1	TRBJ2-5	TRBD2	17	.	CASSEVPSGGALETQYF	TGTGCCAGCAGTGAAGTGCCTAGCGGGGGGGCCCTAGAGACCCAGTACTTC
TRBV1	TRBJ1-6	.	18	.	CTSSQGKVLGGYNSPLHF	TGCACCAGCAGCCAAGGTAAGGTTCTGGGGGGATATAATTCACCCCTCCACTTT
TRBV2	TRBJ2-3	.	12	.	CASKADSDTQYF	TGTGCCAGCAAAGCGGACTCAGATACGCAGTATTTT
TRBV6-6	TRBJ1-2	.	13	.	CASSYGQLYGYTF	TGTGCCAGCAGTTACGGACAGCTTTATGGCTACACCTTC
TRBV6-1	TRBJ2-2	.	18	.	CASSENPRLRENTGELFF	TGTGCCAGCAGTGAAAACCCCCGGCTCCGGGAGAACACCGGGGAGCTGTTTTTT
TRBV12-3/TRBV12-4	TRBJ1-5	.	13	.	CASSLGVGQPQHF	TGTGCCAGCAGTTTAGGAGTCGGTCAGCCCCAGCATTTT
TRBV7-2	TRBJ1-1	.	15	.	CASSFSSTGNTEAFF	TGTGCCAGCAGCTTTAGTTCGACAGGTAACACTGAAGCTTTCTTT
TRBV6-5	TRBJ1-5	TRBD1	15	.	CASTGTGHSNQPQHF	TGTGCCAGCACTGGGACAGGGCATAGCAATCAGCCCCAGCATTTT
TRBV11-2	TRBJ2-3	.	15	.	CASSGPLQGTDTQYF	TGTGCCAGCAGCGGCCCGCTACAGGGAACAGATACGCAGTATTTT
TRBV5-1	TRBJ2-2	TRBD1	15	once	CASSLGQGNTGELFF	TGCGCCAGCAGCTTAGGACAGGGAAACACCGGGGAGCTGTTTTTT
TRBV2	TRBJ2-1	.	13	.	CASSVDRYNEQFF	TGTGCCAGCAGTGTCGACAGATACAATGAGCAGTTCTTC
TRBV5-5	TRBJ2-5	.	14	once	CASSHPALEKTQYF	TGTGCCAGCAGCCATCCCGCATTAGAGAAGACCCAGTACTTC
TRBV19	TRBJ1-4	TRBD1	17	.	CASSHPGQGFTNEKLFF	TGTGCCAGTAGTCATCCGGGACAGGGGTTCACTAATGAAAAACTGTTTTTT
TRBV7-9	TRBJ1-4	.	14	.	CASSLDTRNEKLFF	TGTGCCAGCAGCTTAGACACCCGTAATGAAAAACTGTTTTTT
TRBV6-6	TRBJ1-6	.	13	.	CAASEGGNSPLHF	TGTGCCGCCTCAGAGGGTGGCAATTCACCCCTCCACTTT
TRBV3-1/TRBV3-2	TRBJ2-7	TRBD1	15	.	CASSQGGTGFYEQYF	TGTGCCAGCAGCCAAGGGGGGACAGGGTTCTACGAGCAGTACTTC
TRBV5-1	TRBJ1-6	.	15	.	CASSLSQGSSSPLHF	TGCGCCAGCAGCTTGTCTCAGGGTTCTTCCTCACCCCTCCACTTT